The 10 T cell receptor beta chains reported below all come from one sample, sequenced in a study of vaccination and CD4 T cells after COVID-19. TCRdb independently ran MiXCR on the PCR reads; one entry per CDR3 protein. The sample has approximately 17,000 distinct CDR3 sequences, less than 65% seen once. The sequencing here drew on CD4+ T cells from blood, taken after SARS-CoV-2 vaccination. Receptor source: a human donor who had recovered from COVID-19.

The chain is built from TRBV5-4 and TRBJ2-3, with D perhaps matching TRBD2 (6 bases). With 2 bases removed from V and 3 bases from J, the gap between germline ends came to 16 bases. The CDR3 consists of 16 residues. CDR1 and CDR2 (germline): SGHNT, YYREEE (reference sequence). CDR3 loop: CASSFRDGSGTDTQYF. As DNA, the CDR3 is TGTGCCAGCAGCTTCCGGGACGGGAGTGGGACAGATACGCAGTATTTT. The full variable domain, completed using reference TRBV5-4 and TRBJ2-3, is ETGVTQSPTHLIKTRGQQVTLRCSSQSGHNTVSWYQQALGQGPQFIFQYYREEENGRGNFPPRFSGLQFPNYSSELNVNALELDDSALYLCASSFRDGSGTDTQYFGPGTRLTVL.

V is TRBV10-3 and J is TRBJ1-1; D is undetermined. The CDR3 totals 11 residues. V was cut by 8 bases and J by 5 bases, with 9 bases left in between. In germline, CDR1 is ENHRY, CDR2 SYGVKD. The CDR3 loop is CAISRGTEAFF. The CDR3 coding sequence is TGTGCCATCTCTAGAGGGACTGAAGCTTTCTTT.

The CDR3 spells CASSPQPGNTIYF. The CDR3 DNA sequence: TGTGCCAGCAGCCCCCAACCTGGAAACACCATATATTTT. The chain carries TRBV7-3 and TRBJ1-3; the D is unclear. The CDR3 extends over 13 amino acids. Trimming left V 5 bases short and J 2 bases short, with 7 bases between. The germline CDR1 and CDR2 sequences are SGHTA and FQGTGA.

The rearrangement links TRBV7-3 to TRBJ2-3; maybe TRBD2 (6 bases). V was cut by 4 bases and J by 5 bases, with 10 bases left in between. Per germline, CDR1 SGHTA and CDR2 FQGTGA. The CDR3 is 13 residues long. In DNA, the CDR3 is TGTGCCAGCAGCTCACTAGCCGGAGATACGCAGTATTTT. It is translated as CASSSLAGDTQYF.

This clonotype was detected a few times. The chain carries TRBV27 and TRBJ1-5, with unresolved D. V lost 6 bases and J 7 bases, leaving 16 bases between the germline ends. This CDR3 region has 14 residues. Germline loops: CDR1 MNHEY, CDR2 SMNVEV (reference sequence). In nucleotides, the CDR3 is TGTGCCAGCAGCCCAAGGCACGCGTCCCAGCCCCAGCATTTT. It yields the protein CASSPRHASQPQHF.

The chain has TRBV12-3 or TRBV12-4 and TRBJ2-6, with D perhaps assigned TRBD1 or TRBD2 (5 bases each). V lost 3 bases to trimming and J lost 2 bases, with 8 bases between them. The CDR3 spans 15 residues. The CDR3 DNA is TGTGCCAGCAGTTTGAGGGGCGCTGGGGCCAACGTCCTGACTTTC. It yields the protein CASSLRGAGANVLTF.

The J gene is TRBJ1-5, the V gene TRBV2; the D gene is possibly TRBD1 (5 bases). The ends were cut back, 4 bases at V and 7 bases at J, with 8 bases in the middle. The CDR3 totals 12 residues. Germline-derived CDR1 and CDR2 are SNHLY and FYNNEI. CDR3 coding DNA: TGTGCCAGCAGTGCGGAGGGGCAGCCCCAGCATTTT. This translates into CASSAEGQPQHF.

This clonotype was observed a handful of times. The CDR3 reads CASSALAGSYNEQFF. CDR3 nucleotides: TGTGCCAGCAGTGCACTAGCTGGTTCCTACAATGAGCAGTTCTTC. V usage is TRBV6-1 and J usage is TRBJ2-1; D is possibly TRBD2 (6 bases). V was pared by 4 bases and J by 1 base, with 11 bases between. Germline lookup yields CDR1 MNHNS and CDR2 SASEGT. This CDR3 region has 15 residues.

V gene TRBV27 combines with J gene TRBJ1-5, with D possibly TRBD1 on 5 matching bases. V was trimmed by 6 bases and J by 6 bases, leaving 18 bases between them. The CDR3 loop spans 15 amino acids. In germline, CDR1 is MNHEY, CDR2 SMNVEV (reference sequence). This CDR3 is CASRTMGHLAQPQHF. Written as DNA, the CDR3 is TGTGCCAGCAGAACTATGGGGCATCTGGCTCAGCCCCAGCATTTT.

V is TRBV5-4 and J is TRBJ1-6, with TRBD1 identical over 8 bases. The length of the CDR3 is 16 residues. Per germline, CDR1 SGHNT and CDR2 YYREEE (reference sequence). Trimming removed 1 base from V and 8 bases from J; junction bases left unmatched: 8. CDR3 DNA: TGTGCCAGCAGCTTGAATCGCCAGGGGGCTTATTCACCCCTCCACTTT. Its translation: CASSLNRQGAYSPLHF.